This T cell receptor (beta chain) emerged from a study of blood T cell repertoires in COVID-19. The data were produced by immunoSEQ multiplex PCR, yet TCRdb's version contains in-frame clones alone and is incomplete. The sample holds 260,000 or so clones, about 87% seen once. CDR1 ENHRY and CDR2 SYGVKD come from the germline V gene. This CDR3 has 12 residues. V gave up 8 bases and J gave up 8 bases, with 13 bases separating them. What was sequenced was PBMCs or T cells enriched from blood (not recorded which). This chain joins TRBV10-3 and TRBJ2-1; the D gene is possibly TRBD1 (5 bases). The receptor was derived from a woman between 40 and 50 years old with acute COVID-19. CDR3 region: CAIGQGADEQFF. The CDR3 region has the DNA TGTGCCATCGGCCAGGGTGCGGATGAGCAGTTCTTC.